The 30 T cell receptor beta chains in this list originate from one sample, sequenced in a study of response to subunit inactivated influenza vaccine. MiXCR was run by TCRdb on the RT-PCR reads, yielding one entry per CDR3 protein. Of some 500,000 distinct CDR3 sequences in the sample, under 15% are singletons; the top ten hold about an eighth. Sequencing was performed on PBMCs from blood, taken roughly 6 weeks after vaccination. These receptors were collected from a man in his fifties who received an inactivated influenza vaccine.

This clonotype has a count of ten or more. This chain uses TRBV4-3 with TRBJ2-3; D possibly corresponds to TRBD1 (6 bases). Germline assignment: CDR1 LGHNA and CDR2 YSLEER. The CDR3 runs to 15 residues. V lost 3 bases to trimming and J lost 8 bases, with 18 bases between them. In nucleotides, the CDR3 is TGCGCCAGCAGCCACACTTCTCGGGACACCAGTACGCAGTATTTT. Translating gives CASSHTSRDTSTQYF.

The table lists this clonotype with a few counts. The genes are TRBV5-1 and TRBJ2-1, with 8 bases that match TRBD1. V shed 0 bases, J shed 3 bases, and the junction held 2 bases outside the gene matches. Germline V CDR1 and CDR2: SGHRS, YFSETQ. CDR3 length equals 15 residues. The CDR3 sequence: CASSLGGQDYNEQFF. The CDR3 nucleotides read TGCGCCAGCAGCTTGGGGGGACAGGACTACAATGAGCAGTTCTTC.

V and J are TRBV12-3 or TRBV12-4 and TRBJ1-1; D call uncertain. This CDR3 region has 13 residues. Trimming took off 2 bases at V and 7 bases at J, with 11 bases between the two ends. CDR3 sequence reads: CASSLTGTSEAFF. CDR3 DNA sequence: TGTGCCAGCAGTTTAACGGGTACTAGTGAAGCTTTCTTT.

The CDR3 DNA sequence: TGTGCCAGCAGCTTGGCAGGGGTAAATCAGCCCCAGCATTTT. This encodes CASSLAGVNQPQHF. This sequence joins TRBV5-6 and TRBJ1-5; possibly TRBD1 for D (6 bases). Germline lookup yields CDR1 SGHDT and CDR2 YYEEEE. Trimming took 0 bases from V and 4 from J, leaving 8 bases between them. This CDR3 region has 14 residues.

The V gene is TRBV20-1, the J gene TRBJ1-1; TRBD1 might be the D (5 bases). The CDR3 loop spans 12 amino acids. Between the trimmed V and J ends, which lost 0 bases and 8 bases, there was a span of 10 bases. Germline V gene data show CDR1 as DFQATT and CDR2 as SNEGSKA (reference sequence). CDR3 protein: CSARDMGREAFF. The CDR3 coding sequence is TGCAGTGCTAGAGATATGGGGCGGGAAGCTTTCTTT.

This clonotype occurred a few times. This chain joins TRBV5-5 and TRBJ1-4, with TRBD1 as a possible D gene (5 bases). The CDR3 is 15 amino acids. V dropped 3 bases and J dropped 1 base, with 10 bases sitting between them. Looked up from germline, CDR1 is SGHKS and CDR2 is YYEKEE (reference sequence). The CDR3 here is CASSYGGVTNEKLFF. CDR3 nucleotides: TGTGCCAGCAGCTACGGAGGGGTAACTAATGAAAAACTGTTTTTT.

The CDR3 coding sequence is TGTGCCATCTGGGGGAACGGGGGCTACACCTTC. Protein sequence: CAIWGNGGYTF. The V call is TRBV10-3, the J call TRBJ1-2; TRBD1 is a possible D gene (5 bases). This CDR3 is built from 11 residues. Trimming left V 8 bases short and J 8 bases short, with 12 bases between. Germline V gene sequence: CDR1 ENHRY, CDR2 SYGVKD.

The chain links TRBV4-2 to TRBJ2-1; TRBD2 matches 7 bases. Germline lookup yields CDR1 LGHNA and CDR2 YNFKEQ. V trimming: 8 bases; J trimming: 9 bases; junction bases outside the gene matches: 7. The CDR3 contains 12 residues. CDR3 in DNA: TGTGCCAGCGAGGGAGGGGTCTCTGAGCAGTTCTTC. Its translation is CASEGGVSEQFF.

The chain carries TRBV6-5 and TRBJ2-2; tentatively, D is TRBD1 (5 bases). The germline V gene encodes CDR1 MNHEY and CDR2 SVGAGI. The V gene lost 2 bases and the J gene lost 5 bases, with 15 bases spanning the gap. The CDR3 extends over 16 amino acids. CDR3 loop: CASSYRSRADTGELFF. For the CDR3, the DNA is TGTGCCAGCAGTTACCGAAGCAGGGCTGATACCGGGGAGCTGTTTTTT.

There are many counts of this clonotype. In DNA form, the CDR3 reads TGTGCCAGCAGCTTAGTGTTGGGAACAGCAAATAATGAGCAGTTCTTC. As protein: CASSLVLGTANNEQFF. The rearrangement uses TRBV7-8 and TRBJ2-1; no clear D. Germline CDR1 is SGHVS and CDR2 is FQNEAQ. V was trimmed by 1 base and J by 7 bases, leaving 17 bases between them. The CDR3 is 16 amino acids.

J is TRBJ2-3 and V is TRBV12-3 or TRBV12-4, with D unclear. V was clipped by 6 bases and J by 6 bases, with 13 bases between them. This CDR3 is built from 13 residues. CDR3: CASRFSGEDTQYF. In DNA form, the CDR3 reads TGTGCCAGCAGATTCTCCGGTGAGGATACGCAGTATTTT.

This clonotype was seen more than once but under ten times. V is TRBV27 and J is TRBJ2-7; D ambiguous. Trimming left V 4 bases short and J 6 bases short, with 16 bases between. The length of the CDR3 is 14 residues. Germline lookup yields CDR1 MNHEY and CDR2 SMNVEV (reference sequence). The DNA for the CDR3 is TGTGCCAGCAGTTATTTGGACGAGGTCGGCGAGCAGTACTTC. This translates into CASSYLDEVGEQYF.

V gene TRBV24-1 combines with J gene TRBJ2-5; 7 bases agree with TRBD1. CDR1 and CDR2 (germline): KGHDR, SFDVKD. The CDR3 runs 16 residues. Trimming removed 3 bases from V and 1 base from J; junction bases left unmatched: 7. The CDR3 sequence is CATSDPGTDLQETQYF. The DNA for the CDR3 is TGTGCCACCAGTGATCCCGGGACAGACCTCCAAGAGACCCAGTACTTC.

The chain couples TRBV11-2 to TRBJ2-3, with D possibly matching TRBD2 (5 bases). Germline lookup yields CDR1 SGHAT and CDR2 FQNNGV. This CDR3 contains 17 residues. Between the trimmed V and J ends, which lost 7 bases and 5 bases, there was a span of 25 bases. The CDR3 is CASTKTLAYGLLDTQYF. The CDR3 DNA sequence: TGTGCCAGCACCAAAACGCTAGCCTACGGGCTCTTAGATACGCAGTATTTT.

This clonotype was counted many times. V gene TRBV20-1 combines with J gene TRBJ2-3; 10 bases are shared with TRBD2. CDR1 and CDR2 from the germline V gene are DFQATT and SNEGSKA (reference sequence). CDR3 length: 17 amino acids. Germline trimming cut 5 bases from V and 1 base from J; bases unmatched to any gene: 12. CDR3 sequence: CSALPAGGPSRTDTQYF. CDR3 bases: TGCAGTGCTCTCCCAGCGGGAGGGCCTTCCCGCACAGATACGCAGTATTTT.

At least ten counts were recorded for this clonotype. The CDR3 sequence: CASSAMGEQFF. CDR3 DNA sequence: TGTGCCAGCAGTGCCATGGGCGAGCAGTTCTTC. The chain carries TRBV2 and TRBJ2-1; D remains unclear. The germline V gene encodes CDR1 SNHLY and CDR2 FYNNEI. Trimming took 4 bases from V and 10 from J, leaving 8 bases between them. The CDR3 is made up of 11 amino acids.

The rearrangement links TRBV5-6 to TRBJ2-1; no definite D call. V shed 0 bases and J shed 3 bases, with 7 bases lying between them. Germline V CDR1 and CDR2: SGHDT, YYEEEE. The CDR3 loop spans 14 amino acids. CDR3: CASSLGHLYNEQFF. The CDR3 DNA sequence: TGTGCCAGCAGCTTGGGACACCTCTACAATGAGCAGTTCTTC.

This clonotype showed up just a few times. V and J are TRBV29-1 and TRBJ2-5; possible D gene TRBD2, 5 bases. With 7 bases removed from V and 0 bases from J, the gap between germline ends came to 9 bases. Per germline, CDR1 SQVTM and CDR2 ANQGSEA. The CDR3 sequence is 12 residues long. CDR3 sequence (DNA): TGCAGCGCTCCGGGAAACCAAGAGACCCAGTACTTC. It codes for CSAPGNQETQYF.

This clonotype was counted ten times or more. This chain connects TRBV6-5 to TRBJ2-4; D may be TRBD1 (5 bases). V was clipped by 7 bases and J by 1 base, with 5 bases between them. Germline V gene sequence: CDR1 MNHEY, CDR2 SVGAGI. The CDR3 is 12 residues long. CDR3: CASKGAKNIQYF. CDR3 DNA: TGTGCCAGCAAGGGGGCCAAAAACATTCAGTACTTC.

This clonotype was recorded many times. CDR3 sequence reads: CASSEWTGTGEQYF. DNA for the CDR3: TGTGCCAGCAGCGAGTGGACAGGGACGGGAGAGCAGTACTTC. The V gene is TRBV7-8, the J gene TRBJ2-7; 8 positions agree with TRBD1. This CDR3 is built from 14 residues. CDR1 is SGHVS, CDR2 FQNEAQ, per germline. The V segment lost 5 bases and the J segment 7 bases; nucleotides outside the gene matches: 10.

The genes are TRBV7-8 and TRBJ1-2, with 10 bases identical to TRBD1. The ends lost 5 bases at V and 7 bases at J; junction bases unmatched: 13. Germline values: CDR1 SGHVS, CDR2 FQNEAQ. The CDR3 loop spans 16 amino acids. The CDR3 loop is CASSGGGTGVSSGYTF. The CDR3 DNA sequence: TGTGCCAGCAGCGGGGGGGGGACAGGGGTTTCTTCTGGCTACACCTTC.

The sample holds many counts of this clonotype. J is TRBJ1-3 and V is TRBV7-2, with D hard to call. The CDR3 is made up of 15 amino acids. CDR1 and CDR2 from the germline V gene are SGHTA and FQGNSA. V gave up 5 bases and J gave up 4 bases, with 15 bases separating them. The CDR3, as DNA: TGTGCCAGCAGCCTCCAGAGGTCTGCAGGAAACACCATATATTTT. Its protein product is CASSLQRSAGNTIYF.

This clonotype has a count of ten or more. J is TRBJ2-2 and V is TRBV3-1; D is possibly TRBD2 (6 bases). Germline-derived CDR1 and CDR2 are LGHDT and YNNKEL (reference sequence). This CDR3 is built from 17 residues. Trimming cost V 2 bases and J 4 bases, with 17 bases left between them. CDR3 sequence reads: CASSQTRTSTATGELFF. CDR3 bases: TGTGCCAGCAGCCAAACCCGTACTAGCACGGCCACCGGGGAGCTGTTTTTT. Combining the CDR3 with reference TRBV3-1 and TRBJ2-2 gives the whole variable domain DTAVSQTPKYLVTQMGNDKSIKCEQNLGHDTMYWYKQDSKKFLKIMFSYNNKELIINETVPNRFSPKSPDKAHLNLHINSLELGDSAVYFCASSQTRTSTATGELFFGEGSRLTVL.

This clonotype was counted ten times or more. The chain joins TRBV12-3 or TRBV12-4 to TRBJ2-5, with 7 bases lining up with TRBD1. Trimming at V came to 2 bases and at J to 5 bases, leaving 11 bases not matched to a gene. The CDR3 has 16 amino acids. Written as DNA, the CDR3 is TGTGCCAGCAGTTTATTGGTAGGGGGCGATCGGGAGACCCAGTACTTC. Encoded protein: CASSLLVGGDRETQYF.

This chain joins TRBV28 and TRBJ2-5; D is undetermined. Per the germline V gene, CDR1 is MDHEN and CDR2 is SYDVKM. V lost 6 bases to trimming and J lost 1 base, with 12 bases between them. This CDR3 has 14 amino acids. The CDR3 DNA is TGTGCCAGCAGCGTCAGTAGATTCCAAGAGACCCAGTACTTC. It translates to CASSVSRFQETQYF.

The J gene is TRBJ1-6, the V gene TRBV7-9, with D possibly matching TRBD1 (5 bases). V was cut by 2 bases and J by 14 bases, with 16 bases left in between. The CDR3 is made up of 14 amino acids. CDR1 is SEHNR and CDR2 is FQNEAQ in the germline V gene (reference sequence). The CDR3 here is CASSLFGTEGTLHF. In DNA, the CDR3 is TGTGCCAGCAGCTTATTTGGGACGGAAGGGACCCTCCACTTT.

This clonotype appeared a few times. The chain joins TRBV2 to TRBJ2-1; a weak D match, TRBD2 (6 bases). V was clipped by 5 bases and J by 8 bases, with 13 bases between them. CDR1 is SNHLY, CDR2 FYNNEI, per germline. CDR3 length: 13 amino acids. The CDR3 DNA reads TGTGCCAGCAGTTTAGATGTAGCGGATGAGCAGTTCTTC. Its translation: CASSLDVADEQFF.

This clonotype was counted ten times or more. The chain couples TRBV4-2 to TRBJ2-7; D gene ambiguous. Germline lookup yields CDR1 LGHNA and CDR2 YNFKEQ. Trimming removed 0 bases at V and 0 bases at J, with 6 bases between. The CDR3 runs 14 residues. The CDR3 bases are TGTGCCAGCAGCCAAGACAGTATCTCCTACGAGCAGTACTTC. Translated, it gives CASSQDSISYEQYF.

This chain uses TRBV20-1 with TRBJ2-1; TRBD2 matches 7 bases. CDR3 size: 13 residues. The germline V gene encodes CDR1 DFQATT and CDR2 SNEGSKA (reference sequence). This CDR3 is CSLIGGGNNEQFF. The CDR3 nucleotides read TGCAGCCTAATTGGGGGAGGGAACAATGAGCAGTTCTTC.

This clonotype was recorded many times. The CDR3 protein is CASSLDGGIGSYEQYF. CDR3 coding DNA: TGCGCCAGCAGCTTGGATGGGGGTATTGGATCCTACGAGCAGTACTTC. The chain combines TRBV5-1 with TRBJ2-7; either TRBD1 or TRBD2 may supply D (5 bases each). V was pared by 0 bases and J by 1 base, with 14 bases between. CDR1 and CDR2 (germline): SGHRS, YFSETQ. This CDR3 spans 16 amino acids.